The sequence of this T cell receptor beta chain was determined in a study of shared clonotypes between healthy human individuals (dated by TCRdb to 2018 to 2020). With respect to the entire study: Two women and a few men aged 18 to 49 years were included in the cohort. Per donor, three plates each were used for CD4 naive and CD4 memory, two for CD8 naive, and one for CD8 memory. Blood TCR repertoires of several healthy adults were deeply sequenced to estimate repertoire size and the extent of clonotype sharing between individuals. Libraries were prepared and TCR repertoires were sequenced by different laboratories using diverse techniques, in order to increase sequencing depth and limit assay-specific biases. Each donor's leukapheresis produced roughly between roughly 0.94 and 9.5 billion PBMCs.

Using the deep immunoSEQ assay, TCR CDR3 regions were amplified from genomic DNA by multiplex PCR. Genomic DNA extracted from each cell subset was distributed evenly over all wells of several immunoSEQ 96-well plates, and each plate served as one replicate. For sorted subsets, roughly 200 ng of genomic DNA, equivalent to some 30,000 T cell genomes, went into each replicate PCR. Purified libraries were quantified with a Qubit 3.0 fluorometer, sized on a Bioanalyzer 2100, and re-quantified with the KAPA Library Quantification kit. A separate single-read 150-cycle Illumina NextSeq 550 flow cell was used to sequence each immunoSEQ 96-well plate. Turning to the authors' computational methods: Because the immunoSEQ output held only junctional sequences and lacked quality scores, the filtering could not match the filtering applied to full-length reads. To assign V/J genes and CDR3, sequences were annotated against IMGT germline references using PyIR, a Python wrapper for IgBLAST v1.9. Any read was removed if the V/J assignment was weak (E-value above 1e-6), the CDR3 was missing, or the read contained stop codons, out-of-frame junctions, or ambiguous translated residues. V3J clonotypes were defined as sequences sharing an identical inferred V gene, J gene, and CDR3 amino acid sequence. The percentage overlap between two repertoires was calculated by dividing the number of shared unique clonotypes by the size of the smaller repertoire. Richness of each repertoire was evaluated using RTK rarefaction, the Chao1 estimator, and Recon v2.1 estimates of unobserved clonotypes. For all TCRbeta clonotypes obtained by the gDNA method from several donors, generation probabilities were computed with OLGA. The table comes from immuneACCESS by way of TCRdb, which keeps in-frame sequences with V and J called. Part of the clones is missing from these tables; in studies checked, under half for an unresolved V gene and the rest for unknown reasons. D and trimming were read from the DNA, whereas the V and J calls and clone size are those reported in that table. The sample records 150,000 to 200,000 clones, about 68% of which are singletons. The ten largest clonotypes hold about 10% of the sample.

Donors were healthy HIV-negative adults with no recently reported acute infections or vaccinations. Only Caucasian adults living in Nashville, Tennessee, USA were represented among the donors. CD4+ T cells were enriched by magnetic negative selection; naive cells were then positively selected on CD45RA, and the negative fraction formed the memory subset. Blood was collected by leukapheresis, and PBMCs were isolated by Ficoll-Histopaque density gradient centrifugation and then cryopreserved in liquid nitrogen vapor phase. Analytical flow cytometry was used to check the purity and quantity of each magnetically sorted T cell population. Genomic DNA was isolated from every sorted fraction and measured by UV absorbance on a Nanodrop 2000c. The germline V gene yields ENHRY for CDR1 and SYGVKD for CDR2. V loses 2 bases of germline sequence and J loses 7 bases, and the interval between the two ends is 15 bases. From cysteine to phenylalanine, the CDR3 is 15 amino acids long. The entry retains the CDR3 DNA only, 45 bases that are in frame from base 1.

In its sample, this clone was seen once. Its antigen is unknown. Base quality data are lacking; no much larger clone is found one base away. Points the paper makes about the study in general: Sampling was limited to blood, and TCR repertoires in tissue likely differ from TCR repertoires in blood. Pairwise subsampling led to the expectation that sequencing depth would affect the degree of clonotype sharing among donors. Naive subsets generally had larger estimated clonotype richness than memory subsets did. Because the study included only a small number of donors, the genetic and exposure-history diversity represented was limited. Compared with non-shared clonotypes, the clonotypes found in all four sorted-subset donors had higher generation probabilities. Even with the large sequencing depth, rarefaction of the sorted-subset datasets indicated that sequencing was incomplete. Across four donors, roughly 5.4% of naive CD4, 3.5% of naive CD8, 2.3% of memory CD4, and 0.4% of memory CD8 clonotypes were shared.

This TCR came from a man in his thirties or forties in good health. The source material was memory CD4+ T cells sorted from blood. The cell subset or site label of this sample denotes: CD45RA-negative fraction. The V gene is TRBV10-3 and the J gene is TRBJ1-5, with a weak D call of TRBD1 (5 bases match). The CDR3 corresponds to CAISEEGTAGQPQHF. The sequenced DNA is TGTGCCATCAGTGAGGAGGGGACGGCAGGGCAGCCCCAGCATTTT.